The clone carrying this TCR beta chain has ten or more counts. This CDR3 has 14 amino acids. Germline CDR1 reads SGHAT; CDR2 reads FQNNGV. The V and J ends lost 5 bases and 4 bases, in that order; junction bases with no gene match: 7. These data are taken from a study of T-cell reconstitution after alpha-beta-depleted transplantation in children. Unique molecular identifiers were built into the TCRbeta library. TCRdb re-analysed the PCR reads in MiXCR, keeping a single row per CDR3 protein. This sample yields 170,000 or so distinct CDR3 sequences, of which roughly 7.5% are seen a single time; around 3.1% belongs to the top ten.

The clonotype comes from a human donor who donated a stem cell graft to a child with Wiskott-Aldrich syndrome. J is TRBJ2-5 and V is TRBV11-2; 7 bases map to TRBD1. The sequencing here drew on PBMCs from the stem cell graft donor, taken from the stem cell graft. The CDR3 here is CASSIRQGRETQYF. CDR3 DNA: TGTGCCAGCAGCATCCGACAGGGACGAGAGACCCAGTACTTC.